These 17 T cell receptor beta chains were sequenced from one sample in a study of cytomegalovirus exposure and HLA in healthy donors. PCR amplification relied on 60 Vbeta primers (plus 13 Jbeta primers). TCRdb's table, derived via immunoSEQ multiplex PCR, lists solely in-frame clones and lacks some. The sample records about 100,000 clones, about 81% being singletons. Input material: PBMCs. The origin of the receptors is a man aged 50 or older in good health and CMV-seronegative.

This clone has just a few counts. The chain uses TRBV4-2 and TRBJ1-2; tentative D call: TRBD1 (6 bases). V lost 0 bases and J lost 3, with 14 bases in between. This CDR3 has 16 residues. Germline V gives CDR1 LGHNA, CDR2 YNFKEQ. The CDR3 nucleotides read TGTGCCAGCAGCCAAGATGCCGCAGGGGACCACTATGGCTACACCTTC. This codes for CASSQDAAGDHYGYTF.

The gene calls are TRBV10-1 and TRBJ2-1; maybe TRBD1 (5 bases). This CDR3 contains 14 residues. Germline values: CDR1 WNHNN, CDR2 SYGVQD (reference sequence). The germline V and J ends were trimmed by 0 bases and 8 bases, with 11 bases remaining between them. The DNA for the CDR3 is TGCGCCAGCAGTGAGTCGAAGATACAGGATGAGCAGTTCTTC. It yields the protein CASSESKIQDEQFF.

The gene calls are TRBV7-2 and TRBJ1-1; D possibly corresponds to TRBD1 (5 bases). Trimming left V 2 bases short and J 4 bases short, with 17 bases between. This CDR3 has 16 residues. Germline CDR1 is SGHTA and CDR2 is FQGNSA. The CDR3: CASSLMGQGGGTEAFF. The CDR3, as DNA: TGTGCCAGCAGCTTAATGGGGCAGGGCGGGGGCACTGAAGCTTTCTTT.

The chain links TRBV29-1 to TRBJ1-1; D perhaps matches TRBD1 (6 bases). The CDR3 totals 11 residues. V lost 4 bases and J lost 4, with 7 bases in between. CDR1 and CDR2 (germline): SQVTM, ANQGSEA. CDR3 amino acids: CSVGGPTEAFF. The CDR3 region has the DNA TGCAGCGTTGGGGGGCCCACTGAAGCTTTCTTT.

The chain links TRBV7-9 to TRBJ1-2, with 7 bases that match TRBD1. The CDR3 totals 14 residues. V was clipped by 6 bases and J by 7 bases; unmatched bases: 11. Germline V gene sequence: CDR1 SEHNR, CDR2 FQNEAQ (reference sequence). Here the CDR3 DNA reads TGTGCCAGCAGTCGTGCAACAGGGGCGCCTGGCTACACCTTC. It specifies CASSRATGAPGYTF.

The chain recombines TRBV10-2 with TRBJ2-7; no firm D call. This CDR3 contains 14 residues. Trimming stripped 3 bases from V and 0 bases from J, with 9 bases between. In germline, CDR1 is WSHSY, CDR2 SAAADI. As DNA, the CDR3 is TGCGCCAGCAGTGATGCCGATAGCTCCTACGAGCAGTACTTC. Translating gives CASSDADSSYEQYF.

Here the CDR3 DNA reads TGTGCCAGCACTAAGGGTTGGAGGGATGGCTACACCTTC. It codes for CASTKGWRDGYTF. The V gene is TRBV2, the J gene TRBJ1-2; D remains ambiguous. The CDR3 spans 13 residues. Germline V gene sequence: CDR1 SNHLY, CDR2 FYNNEI. The V end lost 7 bases, the J end lost 6 bases, and 15 bases lay between the germline ends. Complete variable domain (other parts from reference TRBV2 and TRBJ1-2): EPEVTQTPSHQVTQMGQEVILRCVPISNHLYFYWYRQILGQKVEFLVSFYNNEISEKSEIFDDQFSVERPDGSNFTLKIRSTKLEDSAMYFCASTKGWRDGYTFGSGTRLTVV.

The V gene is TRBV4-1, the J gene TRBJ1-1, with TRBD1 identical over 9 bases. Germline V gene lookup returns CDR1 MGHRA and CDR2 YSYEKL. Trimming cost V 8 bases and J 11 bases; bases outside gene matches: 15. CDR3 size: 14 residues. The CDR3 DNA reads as TGCGCCAGCGGGAGTCGGACAGGGGTAGTAAGGGCTTTCTTT. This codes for CASGSRTGVVRAFF.

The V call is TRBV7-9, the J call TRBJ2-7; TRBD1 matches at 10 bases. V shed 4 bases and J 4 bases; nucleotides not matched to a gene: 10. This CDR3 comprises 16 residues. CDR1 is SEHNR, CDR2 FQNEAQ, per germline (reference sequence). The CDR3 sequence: CASSSADRGFPYEQYF. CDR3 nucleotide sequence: TGTGCCAGCAGCTCTGCGGACAGGGGGTTCCCTTACGAGCAGTACTTC.

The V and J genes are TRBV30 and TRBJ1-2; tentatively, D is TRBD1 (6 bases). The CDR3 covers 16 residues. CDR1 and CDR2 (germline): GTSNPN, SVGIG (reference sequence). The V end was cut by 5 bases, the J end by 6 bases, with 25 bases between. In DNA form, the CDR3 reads TGTGCCTGGCGGTCCCGAGTTCAGGGGACCTCGGATGGCTACACCTTC. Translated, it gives CAWRSRVQGTSDGYTF.

The CDR3 DNA reads TGTGCCAGCAGTCGGGACTTCGATCGAGGTGAGCAGTTCTTC. It yields the protein CASSRDFDRGEQFF. The chain has TRBV6-1 and TRBJ2-1; D may be TRBD2 (6 bases). Germline assignment: CDR1 MNHNS and CDR2 SASEGT. V lost 5 bases and J lost 9, with 17 bases in between. CDR3 length equals 14 residues.

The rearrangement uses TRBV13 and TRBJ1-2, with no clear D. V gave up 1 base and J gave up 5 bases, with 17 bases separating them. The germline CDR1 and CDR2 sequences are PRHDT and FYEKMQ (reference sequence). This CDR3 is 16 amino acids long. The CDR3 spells CASSLVGRAPGYGYTF. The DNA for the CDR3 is TGTGCCAGCAGCTTAGTAGGTAGAGCGCCGGGATATGGCTACACCTTC.

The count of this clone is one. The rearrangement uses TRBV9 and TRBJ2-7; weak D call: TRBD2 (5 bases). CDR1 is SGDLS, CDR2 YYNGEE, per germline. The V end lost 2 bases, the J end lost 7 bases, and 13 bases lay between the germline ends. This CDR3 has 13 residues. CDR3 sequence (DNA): TGTGCCAGCAGCGTCGCCTATTCGGGGGAGCAGTACTTC. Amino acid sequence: CASSVAYSGEQYF.

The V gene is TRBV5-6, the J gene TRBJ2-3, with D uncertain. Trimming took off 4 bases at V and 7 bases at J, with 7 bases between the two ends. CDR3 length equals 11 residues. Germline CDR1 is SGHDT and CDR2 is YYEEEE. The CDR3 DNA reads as TGTGCCAGCAGCCGCGATTATACGCAGTATTTT. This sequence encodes CASSRDYTQYF. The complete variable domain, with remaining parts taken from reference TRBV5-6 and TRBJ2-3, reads DAGVTQSPTHLIKTRGQQVTLRCSPKSGHDTVSWYQQALGQGPQFIFQYYEEEERQRGNFPDRFSGHQFPNYSSELNVNALLLGDSALYLCASSRDYTQYFGPGTRLTVL.

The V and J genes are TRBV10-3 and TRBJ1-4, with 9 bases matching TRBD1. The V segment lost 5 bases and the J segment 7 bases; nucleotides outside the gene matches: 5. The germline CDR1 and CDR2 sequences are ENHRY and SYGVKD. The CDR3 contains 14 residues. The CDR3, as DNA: TGTGCCATCAGTAGGACAGGGGAAGGTGAAAAACTGTTTTTT. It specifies CAISRTGEGEKLFF.

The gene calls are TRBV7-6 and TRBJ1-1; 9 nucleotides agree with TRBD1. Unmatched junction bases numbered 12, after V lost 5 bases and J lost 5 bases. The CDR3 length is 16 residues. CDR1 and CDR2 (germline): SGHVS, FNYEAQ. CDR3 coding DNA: TGTGCCAGCAGCGGCGTTCCGGGACAGGGTAATACTGAAGCTTTCTTT. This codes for CASSGVPGQGNTEAFF. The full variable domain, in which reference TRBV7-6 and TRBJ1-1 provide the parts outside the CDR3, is GAGVSQSPRYKVTKRGQDVALRCDPISGHVSLYWYRQALGQGPEFLTYFNYEAQQDKSGLPNDRFSAERPEGSISTLTIQRTEQRDSAMYRCASSGVPGQGNTEAFFGQGTRLTVV.

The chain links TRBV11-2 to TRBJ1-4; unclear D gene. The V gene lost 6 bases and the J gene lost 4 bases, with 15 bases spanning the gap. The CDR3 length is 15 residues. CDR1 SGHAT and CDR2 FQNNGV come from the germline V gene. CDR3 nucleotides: TGTGCCAGCAGTTCCTTCGAGGGAGGTAATGAAAAACTGTTTTTT. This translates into CASSSFEGGNEKLFF.